The 13 T cell receptor beta chains reported below all come from one sample, sequenced in a study of cytomegalovirus exposure and HLA in healthy donors. PCR involved 60 Vbeta and 13 Jbeta primers. Clones were sequenced by immunoSEQ multiplex PCR, and TCRdb holds only the in-frame ones, with some missing. In total, the table holds over 100,000 clones. The sequenced sample consisted of PBMCs. These receptors came from a woman aged 40 to 50 in good health and CMV-seropositive.

The chain has TRBV18 and TRBJ2-1; D is unresolved. From germline, CDR1 is KGHSH and CDR2 LQKENI. V shed 4 bases and J shed 1 base, with 8 bases lying between them. The CDR3 covers 14 residues. The CDR3 here is CASSQASSYNEQFF. The DNA for the CDR3 is TGTGCCAGCTCACAAGCGTCTTCCTACAATGAGCAGTTCTTC.

The chain combines TRBV7-2 with TRBJ2-1; D unclear. There are 14 residues in the CDR3. V lost 6 bases and J lost 9, with 18 bases in between. Germline lookup yields CDR1 SGHTA and CDR2 FQGNSA. The CDR3 DNA reads as TGTGCCAGCAGACCCGGAGTGTCGAGCCCTGAGCAGTTCTTC. Translated, it gives CASRPGVSSPEQFF.

V gene TRBV6-1 combines with J gene TRBJ1-1, with no clear D. Trimming shortened V by 7 bases and J by 5 bases, and 17 bases separated the two germline ends. Germline CDR1 and CDR2: MNHNS and SASEGT. There are 14 residues in the CDR3. The CDR3 DNA is TGTGCCAGCACTCAAAGCGGGGAAAGTACTGAAGCTTTCTTT. Residues: CASTQSGESTEAFF.

CDR3 amino acids: CASSTSGTGNSNQPQHF. The CDR3 DNA sequence: TGTGCCAGTAGTACCTCTGGGACAGGGAATAGCAATCAGCCCCAGCATTTT. V and J are TRBV19 and TRBJ1-5, with TRBD1 identical over 9 bases. CDR1 LNHDA and CDR2 SQIVND come from the germline V gene (reference sequence). The CDR3 runs to 17 residues. V trimming: 4 bases; J trimming: 0 bases; junction bases outside the gene matches: 7.

V is TRBV18 and J is TRBJ2-7; 8 positions match TRBD1. Germline V lookup: CDR1 KGHSH, CDR2 LQKENI. V gave up 6 bases and J gave up 4 bases; unmatched junction bases: 11. The CDR3 extends over 15 amino acids. Written as DNA, the CDR3 is TGTGCCAGCTCTCCTAATCGGGACAGGTTGTACGAGCAGTACTTC. It encodes CASSPNRDRLYEQYF.

Regarding this clone: Other DNA sequences in the same sample also yield this CDR3. The J gene is TRBJ1-1, the V gene TRBV9; 7 nucleotides match TRBD1. Germline lookup yields CDR1 SGDLS and CDR2 YYNGEE. V was pared by 4 bases and J by 7 bases, with 10 bases of the junction left unmatched. This CDR3 contains 14 residues. CDR3 DNA sequence: TGTGCCAGCAGCTTAATCGGACAGGTAGATGAAGCTTTCTTT. Encoded protein: CASSLIGQVDEAFF.

This chain joins TRBV10-3 and TRBJ1-2, with 10 bases aligning to TRBD1. V was clipped by 4 bases and J by 4 bases; unmatched bases: 9. Germline V gene lookup returns CDR1 ENHRY and CDR2 SYGVKD. The CDR3 has 16 amino acids. CDR3 sequence reads: CAISGRRDRGFYGYTF. The CDR3, as DNA: TGTGCCATCAGTGGGAGGCGGGACAGGGGATTCTATGGCTACACCTTC.

The chain has TRBV18 and TRBJ2-7; 7 nucleotides line up with TRBD1. Germline trimming cut 1 base from V and 7 bases from J; bases unmatched to any gene: 4. The CDR3 sequence is 13 residues long. In germline, CDR1 is KGHSH, CDR2 LQKENI. The CDR3 spells CASSPLDRAEQYF. The CDR3 DNA follows: TGTGCCAGCTCACCACTCGACAGGGCAGAGCAGTACTTC.

The rearrangement joins TRBV2 to TRBJ2-7, with 7 bases matching TRBD1. The CDR3 totals 14 residues. J was trimmed by 0 bases and V by 6 bases; bases with no gene match: 5. The germline gives CDR1 SNHLY, CDR2 FYNNEI. CDR3 DNA sequence: TGTGCCAGCAGCAAGGGACAGTCCTCCTACGAGCAGTACTTC. Protein product: CASSKGQSSYEQYF.

CDR3 region: CASSSYTEGYTF. In nucleotides, the CDR3 is TGTGCCAGCAGTTCGTACACAGAGGGCTACACCTTC. The V gene is TRBV6-5, the J gene TRBJ1-2; no firm D call. The CDR3 covers 12 residues. Per the germline V gene, CDR1 is MNHEY and CDR2 is SVGAGI. Trimming took off 4 bases at V and 8 bases at J, with 11 bases between the two ends.

This chain uses TRBV9 with TRBJ1-1; 8 nucleotides agree with TRBD1. Germline trimming cut 0 bases from V and 1 base from J; bases unmatched to any gene: 11. CDR3 length: 18 residues. Germline CDR1 SGDLS, CDR2 YYNGEE. The CDR3 protein is CASSVGPPDRVRNTEAFF. CDR3 DNA sequence: TGTGCCAGCAGCGTAGGCCCCCCGGACAGGGTACGGAACACTGAAGCTTTCTTT. The entire variable domain, with the rest obtained from reference TRBV9 and TRBJ1-1, is as follows: DSGVTQTPKHLITATGQRVTLRCSPRSGDLSVYWYQQSLDQGLQFLIQYYNGEERAKGNILERFSAQQFPDLHSELNLSSLELGDSALYFCASSVGPPDRVRNTEAFFGQGTRLTVV.

V and J are TRBV18 and TRBJ2-1, with 7 bases fitting TRBD2. Germline values: CDR1 KGHSH, CDR2 LQKENI. J was trimmed by 5 bases and V by 0 bases; bases with no gene match: 4. This CDR3 region has 15 residues. The CDR3 DNA follows: TGTGCCAGCTCACCACCGGCTAGCGGTCACAATGAGCAGTTCTTC. It specifies CASSPPASGHNEQFF. The full variable domain, its missing parts supplied by reference TRBV18 and TRBJ2-1, is NAGVMQNPRHLVRRRGQEARLRCSPMKGHSHVYWYRQLPEEGLKFMVYLQKENIIDESGMPKERFSAEFPKEGPSILRIQQVVRGDSAAYFCASSPPASGHNEQFFGPGTRLTVL.

The rearrangement joins TRBV6-6 to TRBJ1-1, with D possibly matching TRBD1 (5 bases). Trimming pared 6 bases from V and 0 bases from J, leaving 11 bases between. Germline CDR1 reads MNHNY; CDR2 reads SVGAGI (reference sequence). The CDR3 is 14 amino acids. The CDR3 reads CASRPSQVNTEAFF. CDR3 nucleotides: TGTGCCAGCAGACCTTCACAGGTGAACACTGAAGCTTTCTTT.